These 20 T cell receptor beta chains came from one sample sequenced in a study of regulatory T cells in long-lasting Graves disease. Combining iRepertoire HTBI primers with Arm-PCR of CDR3 regions, the authors built TCR beta libraries. TCRdb fed the multiplex PCR reads into MiXCR, producing one record per CDR3 protein. The data contain about 620,000 distinct CDR3 sequences, 15% to 20% of them singletons. Time point reported: newly diagnosed GD, antithyroid drugs for less than 3 months. From RNA extracted from PBMCs, the TCR library was made. These same records also appear under a second study, on T cells in Graves' hyperthyroidism and ophthalmopathy.

The specimen comprised peripheral blood mononuclear cells (PBMCs), sampled at new diagnosis, from a patient treated with antithyroid drugs. The receptors originated from a woman aged 30 to 39 with Graves disease.

This clonotype has at least ten counts. The chain couples TRBV11-2 to TRBJ2-1; D is uncertain. Germline-derived CDR1 and CDR2 are SGHAT and FQNNGV. CDR3 length equals 15 residues. Trimming left V 3 bases short and J 7 bases short, with 16 bases between. CDR3 bases: TGTGCCAGCAGCTTTTTCCGTTCCGGTTTGAATGAGCAGTTCTTC. Its translation is CASSFFRSGLNEQFF. The variable domain in full, with the rest retrieved from reference TRBV11-2 and TRBJ2-1, is EAGVAQSPRYKIIEKRQSVAFWCNPISGHATLYWYQQILGQGPKLLIQFQNNGVVDDSQLPKDRFSAERLKGVDSTLKIQPAKLEDSAVYLCASSFFRSGLNEQFFGPGTRLTVL.

Only a few counts were recorded for this clonotype. This rearrangement joins TRBV18 to TRBJ1-1; D perhaps matches TRBD1 (5 bases). The ends were cut back, 3 bases at V and 10 bases at J, with 12 bases in the middle. Germline CDR1 and CDR2: KGHSH and LQKENI. The CDR3 extends over 12 amino acids. CDR3 in amino acids: CASSPDRGGAFF. CDR3 DNA sequence: TGTGCCAGCTCACCCGACAGAGGAGGAGCTTTCTTT.

In nucleotides, the CDR3 is TGTGCCAGACGATTAGGGACAGCCAGAATATCAAGGGGCTACACCTTC. This translates into CARRLGTARISRGYTF. The rearrangement links TRBV6-2 or TRBV6-3 to TRBJ1-2, with 7 bases lining up with TRBD1. Germline CDR1 MNHEY, CDR2 SVGEGT. The CDR3 contains 16 residues. With 9 bases clipped from V and 8 bases from J, the junction kept 21 bases outside the gene matches.

This clonotype has more than one count but fewer than ten. The chain recombines TRBV7-8 with TRBJ2-3; D may be TRBD1 or TRBD2 (5 bases each). The germline CDR1 and CDR2 sequences are SGHVS and FQNEAQ. This CDR3 contains 16 residues. V was pared by 0 bases and J by 2 bases, with 12 bases between. The CDR3 nucleotides are TGTGCCAGCAGCTTAGCCCCTCGGGACCCCACAGATACGCAGTATTTT. Protein: CASSLAPRDPTDTQYF.

This clonotype was observed at least ten times. This CDR3 reads CASSYLAVNTEAFF. As DNA, the CDR3 is TGTGCCAGCAGTTACTTAGCGGTAAACACTGAAGCTTTCTTT. This chain connects TRBV6-2 or TRBV6-3 to TRBJ1-1, with no clear D. The V end lost 1 base, the J end lost 2 bases, and 8 bases lay between the germline ends. Germline loops: CDR1 MNHEY, CDR2 SVGEGT. This CDR3 region has 14 residues.

The chain links TRBV6-1 to TRBJ1-5, with 11 positions matching TRBD1. Trimming cost V 3 bases and J 6 bases; bases outside gene matches: 13. The CDR3 has 18 amino acids. Germline V CDR1 and CDR2: MNHNS, SASEGT. CDR3 amino acids: CASSDLPGGQGAFQPQHF. The DNA of the CDR3 is TGTGCCAGCAGTGACCTACCGGGCGGACAGGGGGCGTTTCAGCCCCAGCATTTT.

At least ten counts were recorded for this clonotype. The V and J genes are TRBV28 and TRBJ1-2; TRBD1 agrees at 9 bases. Germline V gene data show CDR1 as MDHEN and CDR2 as SYDVKM. The CDR3 has 17 residues. With 7 bases clipped from V and 5 bases from J, the junction kept 17 bases outside the gene matches. The CDR3 coding sequence is TGTGCCAGCATCGGGACAGGGATCGGACAAGGGCTTTATGGCTACACCTTC. Protein product: CASIGTGIGQGLYGYTF.

This clonotype appeared many times. J is TRBJ1-5 and V is TRBV27; a weak D match, TRBD1 (6 bases). The CDR3 is made up of 16 amino acids. Trimming left V 5 bases short and J 9 bases short, with 23 bases between. Germline V lookup: CDR1 MNHEY, CDR2 SMNVEV (reference sequence). The CDR3 DNA sequence: TGTGCCAGCAGTCCTGGGGGGGGGGCCTTAAGGGGGCCCCAGCATTTT. Amino acid sequence: CASSPGGGALRGPQHF.

In this sample, this clonotype turned up a few times. V and J are TRBV5-5 and TRBJ1-1; TRBD1 matches 9 bases. The V and J ends lost 0 bases and 7 bases, in that order; junction bases with no gene match: 13. The CDR3 has 17 amino acids. Germline values: CDR1 SGHKS, CDR2 YYEKEE (reference sequence). CDR3: CASSLEPVDRGRYEAFF. In nucleotides, the CDR3 is TGTGCCAGCAGCTTGGAGCCGGTGGACAGGGGCAGGTATGAAGCTTTCTTT. Full variable domain (remainder filled in from reference TRBV5-5 and TRBJ1-1): DAGVTQSPTHLIKTRGQQVTLRCSPISGHKSVSWYQQVLGQGPQFIFQYYEKEERGRGNFPDRFSARQFPNYSSELNVNALLLGDSALYLCASSLEPVDRGRYEAFFGQGTRLTVV.

This clonotype occurred a few times. V and J are TRBV5-4 and TRBJ2-5; the match to TRBD1 covers 7 bases. The length of the CDR3 is 15 residues. Trimming cost V 1 base and J 4 bases; bases outside gene matches: 7. Germline assignment: CDR1 SGHNT and CDR2 YYREEE (reference sequence). CDR3 residues: CASSLSDRVGETQYF. The CDR3 DNA reads TGTGCCAGCAGCTTGTCCGACAGGGTCGGAGAGACCCAGTACTTC.

The chain is built from TRBV5-1 and TRBJ2-7, with TRBD1 matching 9 bases. This CDR3 is 14 amino acids long. Germline lookup yields CDR1 SGHRS and CDR2 YFSETQ. The V gene end was trimmed by 2 bases and the J gene end by 6 bases; junction bases not matched to a gene: 6. CDR3 protein: CASSLGDRVSEQYF. The CDR3 nucleotides read TGCGCCAGCAGCTTAGGGGACAGGGTCAGCGAGCAGTACTTC.

The chain employs TRBV14 and TRBJ2-1, with D perhaps TRBD1 (5 bases). Trimming pared 4 bases from V and 3 bases from J, leaving 13 bases between. Germline assignment: CDR1 SGHDN and CDR2 FVKESK. This CDR3 is built from 15 residues. CDR3 protein: CASSLKGAVYNEQFF. The CDR3 DNA reads as TGTGCCAGCAGCCTAAAAGGGGCCGTCTACAATGAGCAGTTCTTC.

This clonotype was counted at least ten times. In nucleotides, the CDR3 is TGTGCCAGCAGCCTAGGTAGGACCTCCTACAATGAGCAGTTCTTC. Its translation: CASSLGRTSYNEQFF. J is TRBJ2-1 and V is TRBV12-3 or TRBV12-4; D is undetermined. The CDR3 is 15 residues long. V dropped 6 bases and J dropped 0 bases, with 12 bases sitting between them.

There are many counts of this clonotype. The chain couples TRBV7-2 to TRBJ1-4; 7 bases are a match to TRBD1. Looked up from germline, CDR1 is SGHTA and CDR2 is FQGNSA. The CDR3 runs to 16 residues. The V and J ends lost 3 bases and 10 bases, in that order; junction bases with no gene match: 14. The CDR3 here is CASSFTGTAETGKLFF. As DNA, the CDR3 is TGTGCCAGCAGCTTTACAGGGACAGCGGAGACTGGAAAACTGTTTTTT.

The chain recombines TRBV2 with TRBJ2-1; D is unresolved. CDR3 size: 11 residues. Deletions cut 3 bases from V and 12 bases from J, with 9 bases between. CDR1 SNHLY and CDR2 FYNNEI come from the germline V gene. The CDR3 protein is CASSDPTGQFF. The DNA for the CDR3 is TGTGCCAGCAGTGACCCAACCGGGCAGTTCTTC.

The chain combines TRBV4-1 with TRBJ1-4; D possibly corresponds to TRBD1 (6 bases). Per the germline V gene, CDR1 is MGHRA and CDR2 is YSYEKL. Trimming stripped 4 bases from V and 6 bases from J, with 21 bases between. This CDR3 is built from 17 residues. The CDR3 bases are TGCGCCAGCAGCCTGTCCCTTGGGGGGCCCGAGGATGAAAAACTGTTTTTT. Encoded protein: CASSLSLGGPEDEKLFF.

This clonotype was counted a few times. CDR3 loop: CASSLKGEQFF. In DNA form, the CDR3 reads TGTGCCAGCAGCTTAAAAGGAGAGCAGTTCTTC. The rearrangement joins TRBV7-9 to TRBJ2-1; no firm D call. The length of the CDR3 is 11 residues. The germline V and J ends were trimmed by 2 bases and 10 bases, with 6 bases remaining between them. The germline CDR1 and CDR2 sequences are SEHNR and FQNEAQ (reference sequence). Full variable domain (rest looked up from reference TRBV7-9 and TRBJ2-1): DTGVSQNPRHKITKRGQNVTFRCDPISEHNRLYWYRQTLGQGPEFLTYFQNEAQLEKSRLLSDRFSAERPKGSFSTLEIQRTEQGDSAMYLCASSLKGEQFFGPGTRLTVL.

The table lists this clonotype with a few counts. V is TRBV12-3 or TRBV12-4 and J is TRBJ2-1; 11 bases are a match to TRBD1. V trimming: 4 bases; J trimming: 7 bases; junction bases outside the gene matches: 9. The CDR3 length is 16 residues. The CDR3, as DNA: TGTGCCAGCAGTTCCCCGGACAGGGGGCTTGGTAATGAGCAGTTCTTC. Translating it yields CASSSPDRGLGNEQFF.

In this sample, this clonotype turned up a few times. The chain joins TRBV20-1 to TRBJ1-5; 10 nucleotides agree with TRBD1. Germline CDR1 DFQATT, CDR2 SNEGSKA (reference sequence). V trimming: 1 base; J trimming: 3 bases; junction bases outside the gene matches: 3. The CDR3 runs to 15 residues. CDR3: CSARGGQGINQPQHF. The CDR3 DNA follows: TGCAGTGCTAGAGGGGGACAGGGGATCAATCAGCCCCAGCATTTT.

This clonotype was seen a few times. At one of its ends the junction is not consistent with the germline gene, which may arise from a read error. V gene TRBV6-4 combines with J gene TRBJ2-4; tentative D call: TRBD2 (5 bases). Germline V gene lookup returns CDR1 MRHNA and CDR2 SNTAGT. This CDR3 contains 13 residues. In nucleotides, the CDR3 is TGTGCCAGCAGTTACGCCGACACTAGAAAGCGGTTCTTC. The encoded protein is CASSYADTRKRFF.